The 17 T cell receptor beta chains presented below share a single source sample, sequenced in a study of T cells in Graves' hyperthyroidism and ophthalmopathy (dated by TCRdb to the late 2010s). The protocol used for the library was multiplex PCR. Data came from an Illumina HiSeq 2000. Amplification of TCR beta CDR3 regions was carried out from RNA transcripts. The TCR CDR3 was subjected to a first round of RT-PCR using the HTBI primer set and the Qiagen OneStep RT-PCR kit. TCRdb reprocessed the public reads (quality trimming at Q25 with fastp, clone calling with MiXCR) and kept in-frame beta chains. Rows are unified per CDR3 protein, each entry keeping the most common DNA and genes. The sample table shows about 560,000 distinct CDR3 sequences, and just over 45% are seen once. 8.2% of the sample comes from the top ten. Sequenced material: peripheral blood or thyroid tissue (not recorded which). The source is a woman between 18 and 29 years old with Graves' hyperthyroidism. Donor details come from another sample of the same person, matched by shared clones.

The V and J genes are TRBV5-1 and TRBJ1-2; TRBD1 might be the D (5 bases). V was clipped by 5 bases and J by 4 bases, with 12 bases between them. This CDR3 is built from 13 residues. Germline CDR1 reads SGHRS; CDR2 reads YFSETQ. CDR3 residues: CASRYDSLYGYTF. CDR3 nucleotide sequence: TGCGCCAGCAGGTACGACAGCCTCTATGGCTACACCTTC.

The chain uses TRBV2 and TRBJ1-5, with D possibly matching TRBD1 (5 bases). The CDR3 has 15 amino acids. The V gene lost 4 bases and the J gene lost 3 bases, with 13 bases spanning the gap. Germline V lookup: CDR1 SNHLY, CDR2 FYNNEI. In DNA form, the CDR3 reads TGTGCCAGCAGTGCTTACGGGGGTCCCAATCAGCCCCAGCATTTT. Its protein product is CASSAYGGPNQPQHF.

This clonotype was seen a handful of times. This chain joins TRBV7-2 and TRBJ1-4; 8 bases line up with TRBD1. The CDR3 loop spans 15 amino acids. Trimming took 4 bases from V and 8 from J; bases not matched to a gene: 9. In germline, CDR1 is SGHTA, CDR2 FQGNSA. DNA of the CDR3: TGTGCCAGCAGCTACACAGGGGGAAGTGGGGAAAAACTGTTTTTT. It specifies CASSYTGGSGEKLFF.

CDR3 amino acids: CASSQDRGLGYGYTF. The DNA of the CDR3 is TGTGCCAGCAGCCAAGATCGCGGGTTAGGCTATGGCTACACCTTC. This chain joins TRBV14 and TRBJ1-2; D is unresolved. V was cut by 0 bases and J by 4 bases, with 12 bases left in between. The CDR3 has 15 amino acids. Germline assignment: CDR1 SGHDN and CDR2 FVKESK. Looking up the rest from reference TRBV14 and TRBJ1-2 gives the full variable domain: EAGVTQFPSHSVIEKGQTVTLRCDPISGHDNLYWYRRVMGKEIKFLLHFVKESKQDESGMPNNRFLAERTGGTYSTLKVQPAELEDSGVYFCASSQDRGLGYGYTFGSGTRLTVV.

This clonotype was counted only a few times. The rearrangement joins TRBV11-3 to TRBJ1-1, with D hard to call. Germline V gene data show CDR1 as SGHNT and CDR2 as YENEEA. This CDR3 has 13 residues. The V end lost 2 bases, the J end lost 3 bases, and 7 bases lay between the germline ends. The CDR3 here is CASSLLQYTEAFF. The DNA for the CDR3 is TGTGCCAGCAGCTTACTACAGTACACTGAAGCTTTCTTT.

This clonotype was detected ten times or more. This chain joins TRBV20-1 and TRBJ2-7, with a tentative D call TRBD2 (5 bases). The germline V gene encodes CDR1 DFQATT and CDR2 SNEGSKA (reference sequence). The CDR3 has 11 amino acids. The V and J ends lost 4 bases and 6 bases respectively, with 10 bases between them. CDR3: CSAIPGIEQYF. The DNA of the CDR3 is TGCAGTGCTATCCCGGGAATCGAGCAGTACTTC.

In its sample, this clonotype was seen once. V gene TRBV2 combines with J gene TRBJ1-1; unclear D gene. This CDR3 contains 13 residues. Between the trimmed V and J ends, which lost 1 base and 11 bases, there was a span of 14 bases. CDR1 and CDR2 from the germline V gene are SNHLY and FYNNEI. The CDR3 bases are TGTGCCAGCAGTGAAGGCGGGGAACGATTGGCTTTCTTT. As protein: CASSEGGERLAFF.

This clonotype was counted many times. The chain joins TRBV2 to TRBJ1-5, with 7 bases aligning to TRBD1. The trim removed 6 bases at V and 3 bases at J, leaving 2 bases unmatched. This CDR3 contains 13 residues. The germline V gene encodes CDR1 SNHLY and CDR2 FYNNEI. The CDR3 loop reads CASSTGVNQPQHF. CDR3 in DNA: TGTGCCAGCAGCACAGGGGTCAATCAGCCCCAGCATTTT.

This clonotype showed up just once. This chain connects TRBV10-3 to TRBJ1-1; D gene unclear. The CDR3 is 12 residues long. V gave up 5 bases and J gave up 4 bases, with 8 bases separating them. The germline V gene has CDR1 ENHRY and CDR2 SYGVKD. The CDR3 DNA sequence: TGTGCCATCAGTATCTCGGGCACTGAAGCTTTCTTT. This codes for CAISISGTEAFF.

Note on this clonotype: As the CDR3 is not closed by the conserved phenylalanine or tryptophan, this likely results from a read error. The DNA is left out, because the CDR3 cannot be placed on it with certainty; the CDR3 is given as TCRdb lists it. The CDR3 loop is CASSLVGSP. V usage is TRBV7-9 and J usage is TRBJ1-4. Looked up from germline, CDR1 is SEHNR and CDR2 is FQNEAQ (reference sequence). Both ends counted, the CDR3 spans 9 residues.

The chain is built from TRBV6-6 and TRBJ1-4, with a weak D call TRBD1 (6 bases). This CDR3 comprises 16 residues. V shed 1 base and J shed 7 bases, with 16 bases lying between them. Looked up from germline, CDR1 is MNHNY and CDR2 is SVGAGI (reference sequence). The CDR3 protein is CASSYLSTGAGEKLFF. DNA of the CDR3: TGTGCCAGCAGTTACTTGTCCACGGGGGCTGGTGAAAAACTGTTTTTT.

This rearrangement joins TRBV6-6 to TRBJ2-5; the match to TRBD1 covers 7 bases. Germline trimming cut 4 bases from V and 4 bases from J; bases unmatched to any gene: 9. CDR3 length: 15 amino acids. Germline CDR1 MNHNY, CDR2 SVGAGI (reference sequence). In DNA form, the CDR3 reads TGTGCCAGCAGTTCCAGCCGACAGGGACGAGAGACCCAGTACTTC. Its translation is CASSSSRQGRETQYF.

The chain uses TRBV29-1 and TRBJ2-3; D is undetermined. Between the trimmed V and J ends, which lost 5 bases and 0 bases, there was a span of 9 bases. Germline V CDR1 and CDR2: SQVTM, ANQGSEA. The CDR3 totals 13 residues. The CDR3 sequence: CSVPWWSTDTQYF. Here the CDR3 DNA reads TGCAGCGTTCCATGGTGGAGCACAGATACGCAGTATTTT.

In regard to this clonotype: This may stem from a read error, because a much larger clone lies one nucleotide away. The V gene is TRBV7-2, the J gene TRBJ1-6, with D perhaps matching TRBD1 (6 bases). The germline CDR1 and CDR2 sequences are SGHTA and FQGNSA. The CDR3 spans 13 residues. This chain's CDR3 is CASRPTGNSPPHF. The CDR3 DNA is TGTGCCAGTAGGCCCACAGGGAACTCACCCCCCCACTTT.

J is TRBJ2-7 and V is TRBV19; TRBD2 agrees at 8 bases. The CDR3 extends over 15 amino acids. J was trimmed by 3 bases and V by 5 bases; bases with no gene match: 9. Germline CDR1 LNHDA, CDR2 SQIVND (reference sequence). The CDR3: CASSDSGVTIYEQYF. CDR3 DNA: TGTGCCAGTAGTGATAGCGGGGTTACTATCTACGAGCAGTACTTC.

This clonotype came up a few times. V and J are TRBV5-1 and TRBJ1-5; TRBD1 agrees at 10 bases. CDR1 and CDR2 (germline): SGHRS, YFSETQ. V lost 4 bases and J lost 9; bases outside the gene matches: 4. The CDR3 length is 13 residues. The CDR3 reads CASSPGQGRPQHF. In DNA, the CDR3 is TGCGCCAGCAGCCCGGGACAGGGGCGGCCCCAGCATTTT.

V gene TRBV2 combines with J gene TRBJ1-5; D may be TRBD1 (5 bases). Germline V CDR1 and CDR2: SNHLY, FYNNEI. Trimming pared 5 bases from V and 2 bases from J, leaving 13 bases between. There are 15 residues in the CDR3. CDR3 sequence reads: CASSQGVNRNQPQHF. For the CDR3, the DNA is TGTGCCAGCAGTCAAGGGGTCAACCGCAATCAGCCCCAGCATTTT. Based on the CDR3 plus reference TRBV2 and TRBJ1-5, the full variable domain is EPEVTQTPSHQVTQMGQEVILRCVPISNHLYFYWYRQILGQKVEFLVSFYNNEISEKSEIFDDQFSVERPDGSNFTLKIRSTKLEDSAMYFCASSQGVNRNQPQHFGDGTRLSIL.